The source of this T cell receptor (beta chain) is a study of control samples from healthy donors and cancer patients. Looked up from germline, CDR1 is SNHLY and CDR2 is FYNNEI. The CDR3 totals 18 residues. V shed 5 bases and J 5 bases; nucleotides not matched to a gene: 18. Here immunoSEQ multiplex PCR was the method, and the copy in TCRdb shows in-frame clones only, minus some. The sample holds some 140,000 clones, more than 90% seen once. Sequences were obtained from blood. The receptor comes from a man in his thirties or forties in good health. The chain has TRBV2 and TRBJ2-1, with 7 positions matching TRBD2. CDR3 region: CASSLETRLSGTHNEQFF. In DNA form, the CDR3 reads TGTGCCAGCAGTCTAGAAACCCGACTAAGCGGGACCCACAATGAGCAGTTCTTC.